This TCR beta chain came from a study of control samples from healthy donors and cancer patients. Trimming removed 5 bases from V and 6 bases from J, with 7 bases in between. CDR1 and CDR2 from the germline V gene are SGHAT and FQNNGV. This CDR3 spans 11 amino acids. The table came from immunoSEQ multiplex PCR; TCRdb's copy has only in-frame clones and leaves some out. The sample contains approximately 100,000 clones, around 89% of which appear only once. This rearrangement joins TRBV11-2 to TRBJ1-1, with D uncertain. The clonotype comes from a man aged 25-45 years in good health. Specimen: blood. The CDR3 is CASSEYAEAFF. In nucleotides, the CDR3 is TGTGCCAGCAGCGAGTACGCTGAAGCTTTCTTT. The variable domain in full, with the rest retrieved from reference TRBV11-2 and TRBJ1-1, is EAGVAQSPRYKIIEKRQSVAFWCNPISGHATLYWYQQILGQGPKLLIQFQNNGVVDDSQLPKDRFSAERLKGVDSTLKIQPAKLEDSAVYLCASSEYAEAFFGQGTRLTVV.